This TCR beta chain is drawn from a study of shared clonotypes between healthy human individuals. Assay: immunoSEQ multiplex PCR; the TCRdb copy retains only in-frame clones and omits some. In the table there are about 2.4 million clones, roughly 93% of which are singletons. In the case of this clone: Antigen unknown.

Points from the study as a whole: A generally larger estimated richness was seen in naive subsets than in memory subsets.

In germline, CDR1 is SNHLY, CDR2 FYNNEI. The CDR3 contains 13 residues. After removal of 5 bases from V and 9 bases from J, the junction contained 9 bases not matched to a gene. HIV-negative, healthy adults without recent acute infections or vaccinations were the donors. Sequenced sample: naive CD4+ T cells from PBMCs. Regarding subset: CD45RA+ positively selected. The receptor was derived from a man between 18 and 35 years old in good health. Some clones in this sample may be carry-over from other donors' samples. The rearrangement joins TRBV2 to TRBJ2-7; 8 bases map to TRBD2. This CDR3 is CASSPFPAGAQYF. The DNA of the CDR3 is TGTGCCAGCAGTCCTTTCCCAGCGGGAGCGCAGTACTTC. Combining the CDR3 with reference TRBV2 and TRBJ2-7 gives the whole variable domain EPEVTQTPSHQVTQMGQEVILRCVPISNHLYFYWYRQILGQKVEFLVSFYNNEISEKSEIFDDQFSVERPDGSNFTLKIRSTKLEDSAMYFCASSPFPAGAQYFGPGTRLTVT.